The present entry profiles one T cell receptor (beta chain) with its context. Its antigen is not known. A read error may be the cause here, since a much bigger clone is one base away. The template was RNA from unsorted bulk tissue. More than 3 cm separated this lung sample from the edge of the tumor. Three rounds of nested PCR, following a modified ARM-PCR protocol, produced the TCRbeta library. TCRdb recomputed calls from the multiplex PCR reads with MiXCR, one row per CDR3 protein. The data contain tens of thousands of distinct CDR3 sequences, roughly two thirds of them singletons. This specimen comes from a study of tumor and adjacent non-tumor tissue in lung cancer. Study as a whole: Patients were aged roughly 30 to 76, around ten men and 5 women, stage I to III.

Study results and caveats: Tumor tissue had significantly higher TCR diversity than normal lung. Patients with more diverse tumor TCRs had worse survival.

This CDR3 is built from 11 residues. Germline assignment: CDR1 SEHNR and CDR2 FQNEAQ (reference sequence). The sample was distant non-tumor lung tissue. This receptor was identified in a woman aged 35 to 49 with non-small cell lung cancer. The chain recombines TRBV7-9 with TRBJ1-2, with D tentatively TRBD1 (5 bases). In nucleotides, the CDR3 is TGTACCAGCAGCTTAGGGGAAGGCTACACCTTC. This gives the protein CTSSLGEGYTF.